The 7 T cell receptor beta chains below were found in one sample sequenced in a study of cytomegalovirus exposure and HLA in healthy donors. Amplification used 60 Vbeta primers and 13 Jbeta primers. Assay: immunoSEQ multiplex PCR; the TCRdb copy retains only in-frame clones and omits some. The sample yields tens of thousands of clones, around 79% seen once. Sequenced input: PBMCs. These TCRs come from a woman between 35 and 50 years old in good health and CMV-seropositive.

The rearrangement links TRBV19 to TRBJ2-1, with D unclear. The V gene's germline CDR1 is LNHDA and CDR2 SQIVND (reference sequence). The CDR3 consists of 15 residues. V was clipped by 4 bases and J by 0 bases, with 10 bases between them. The CDR3 region has the DNA TGTGCCAGTAGTAGTCTAGGATACTCCTACAATGAGCAGTTCTTC. The encoded protein is CASSSLGYSYNEQFF.

The rearrangement uses TRBV15 and TRBJ2-7, with TRBD2 identical over 9 bases. The CDR3 covers 15 residues. Unmatched junction bases numbered 8, after V lost 4 bases and J lost 4 bases. Germline lookup yields CDR1 LNHNV and CDR2 YYDKDF (reference sequence). The CDR3, as DNA: TGTGCCACCAGCACAGGGTTTAGCGGGGGTTACGAGCAGTACTTC. Protein product: CATSTGFSGGYEQYF.

The rearrangement links TRBV18 to TRBJ2-5; TRBD1 might be the D (5 bases). V lost 3 bases and J 5 bases, leaving 22 bases between the germline ends. The CDR3 is made up of 17 amino acids. The germline CDR1 and CDR2 sequences are KGHSH and LQKENI. The CDR3 here is CASSPGNGDRHRETQYF. DNA for the CDR3: TGTGCCAGCTCACCTGGAAACGGCGACAGACATCGGGAGACCCAGTACTTC.

The V gene is TRBV2, the J gene TRBJ2-7, with 8 nucleotides matching TRBD2. Germline V gene lookup returns CDR1 SNHLY and CDR2 FYNNEI. The CDR3 consists of 17 residues. Losses at the gene ends were 0 bases for V and 2 bases for J; bases not matched to a gene: 9. CDR3 in DNA: TGTGCCAGCAGTGAAGCGCAGGCTAGCGGGTGGCCCTACGAGCAGTACTTC. Protein sequence: CASSEAQASGWPYEQYF.

The chain combines TRBV2 with TRBJ2-3; D not resolved. This CDR3 comprises 15 residues. V lost 6 bases, J lost 0 bases, and 13 bases lay in between. CDR1 SNHLY and CDR2 FYNNEI come from the germline V gene. CDR3 in amino acids: CASRADSVSTDTQYF. CDR3 nucleotide sequence: TGTGCCAGCAGGGCCGACTCTGTTAGCACAGATACGCAGTATTTT.

As DNA, the CDR3 is TGCGCCAGCAGCTTGGTCACAGGGCCGAAGGACGGAAACACCATATATTTT. It is translated as CASSLVTGPKDGNTIYF. The chain recombines TRBV5-1 with TRBJ1-3, with D possibly matching TRBD1 (6 bases). The CDR3 runs 17 residues. V lost 0 bases, J lost 4 bases, and 17 bases lay in between. Germline V gene sequence: CDR1 SGHRS, CDR2 YFSETQ.

Regarding this clone: The missing conserved phenylalanine or tryptophan at the end of this CDR3 makes a read error likely. V usage is TRBV2 and J usage is TRBJ1-2, with 11 bases that match TRBD1. V shed 8 bases and J 2 bases; nucleotides not matched to a gene: 19. Germline V gives CDR1 SNHLY, CDR2 FYNNEI. This CDR3 region has 19 residues. Here the CDR3 DNA reads TGTGCCAGCGGAAGACCTTATCCGGGACAGGGGGAGGCGAACTATGGCTACACCGTC. This codes for CASGRPYPGQGEANYGYTV.